This entry features one T cell receptor (beta chain) sequence. The PCR made use of 60 Vbeta and 13 Jbeta primers. Some clones are missing from TCRdb's copy, which holds only in-frame ones; the method was immunoSEQ multiplex PCR. The sample contains about 140,000 clones, around four fifths of which appear only once. Germline V lookup: CDR1 SGHAT, CDR2 FQNNGV. The CDR3 is 15 residues long. Trimming took 1 base from V and 1 from J; bases not matched to a gene: 0. The data originate from a study of cytomegalovirus exposure and HLA in healthy donors. The receptor comes from a man aged 30 to 39 in good health and CMV-seronegative. The chain links TRBV11-2 to TRBJ2-2; TRBD1 matches 7 bases. Sequenced: PBMCs. CDR3 nucleotides: TGTGCCAGCAGCTTAGGACAGGGGAACACCGGGGAGCTGTTTTTT. It specifies CASSLGQGNTGELFF.